The source of this TCR beta chain is a study of T cell responses to AZD1222 COVID-19 vaccine (dated by TCRdb to the early 2020s). With respect to the entire study: AZD1222 recipients whose second dose came at about 4 weeks and those whose second dose came at about 12 weeks were combined into one group, since spike-specific TCR depth and breadth did not differ between the two schedules. A total of just over 230 trial participants underwent TCR sequencing, of whom about 210 received two doses of AZD1222 and about 26 received two doses of the MenACWY control vaccine. Enrollment into the trials was organized by age into subgroups of 18-55, 56-69 and 70-plus years, and those subgroups contained roughly 150, 30 and 60 TCR-sequenced participants, respectively. What the research found in general, with its limitations: Reportedly, close to half of the unique spike-specific TCRs recognized epitopes lying outside the regions that are mutated in the B.1.351 and B.1.1.7 variants. The 56-69-year group was small, and its depth increase did not reach significance, likely because of low power. Only six AZD1222 recipients were SARS-CoV-2 seropositive at baseline, limiting conclusions about previously exposed vaccinees. Participants were mostly white British and included more females than males, and it was suggested by the authors that clonal diversity may have been underestimated. Vaccine-associated CD4 TCRs spanned the whole spike protein, with dominant responses in regions 160-218 and 743-854. A significant rise in spike-specific TCR breadth and depth was observed after two AZD1222 doses relative to day 0 and relative to MenACWY recipients. Because no samples from the day 14 peak response were available, repertoires could be characterized only after the peak T cell response.

About this clone: Its recognized antigen is unknown. No qualities accompany the bases; no much larger clone lies one base away.

Taken with the paper, the label for time point translates to: baseline before first vaccination. The vaccinee samples were drawn from two UK trials, COV001 and COV002, one of which was a single-blind randomized controlled phase 2/3 trial testing AZD1222 (ChAdOx1 nCoV-19) in healthy adults. Trial participant PBMC samples were collected at day 0 and day 28 after the second dose for TCRbeta chain sequencing. Including cysteine and phenylalanine, the CDR3 has 15 amino acids. Only CDR3 DNA remains: 45 bases, in frame from the first base. CDR1 MNHNS and CDR2 SASEGT were looked up in the germline V gene. Trimming leaves V shorter by 3 bases and J shorter by 3 bases, with the junction holding 4 bases beyond the gene matches. The CDR3 regions of human TCRbeta chains were analyzed by immunosequencing. The original pipeline was this. TCRs in the repertoires were compared against a reference library of SARS-CoV-2-specific TCRs that had been generated with the MIRA antigen-specificity platform. Breadth was defined as the fraction of unique TCRs that were SARS-CoV-2-associated, and depth was defined as the fraction of total T cells that were SARS-CoV-2-associated. Using the MIRA data, each spike-specific TCR was mapped to the spike region that the TCR reacts to and placed in a CD4 or CD8 class. Log10-transformed breadth and depth values were compared by one-way ANOVA with Sidak's multiple comparisons tests. TCRdb's version of the immuneACCESS table is confined to in-frame rearrangements and falls short of the full clone set. An unresolved V gene accounts for under half of the shortfall where checked; the remainder is of unknown origin. V and J calls and clone size are as listed in that table; D and trimming were resolved from the DNA. The sample table holds 200,000 to 300,000 clones, of which roughly 93% were seen once. The ten largest clones add up to about 0.5% of the sample.

This receptor was identified in an adult in good health. The sequencing here drew on peripheral blood, taken on day 0 of AZD1222 vaccination. The V gene is TRBV6-1 and the J gene is TRBJ2-7, with 11 bases matching TRBD1. The sequenced DNA: TGTGCCAGCAGTGATCCCGGGACAGGGGGCTACGAGCAGTACTTC. The translation is CASSDPGTGGYEQYF.